This passage covers 32 T cell receptor beta chains from one sample sequenced in a study of T cells after yellow fever vaccination. Via MiXCR, TCRdb re-called the 5' RACE reads, giving one row per CDR3 protein. The table lists 500,000 to 650,000 distinct CDR3 sequences, roughly 17% of them singletons. Sequenced here: PBMCs, sampled 5 days after the first yellow fever vaccination. These receptors came from a man between 18 and 35 years old who received the YFV17D yellow fever vaccine.

This chain uses TRBV7-9 with TRBJ2-1; 9 nucleotides match TRBD1. Per the germline V gene, CDR1 is SEHNR and CDR2 is FQNEAQ (reference sequence). After removal of 6 bases from V and 6 bases from J, the junction contained 9 bases not matched to a gene. The length of the CDR3 is 15 residues. DNA for the CDR3: TGTGCCAGCAGTTTATGGACGGGACAGGGCAATGAGCAGTTCTTC. Its translation is CASSLWTGQGNEQFF.

The chain couples TRBV2 to TRBJ2-3; the D gene could be TRBD1 or TRBD2 (5 bases each). Germline CDR1 and CDR2: SNHLY and FYNNEI. The CDR3 is 15 amino acids. The ends were cut back, 9 bases at V and 5 bases at J, with 21 bases in the middle. The CDR3 region is CASLGRDAQLDTQYF. The DNA for the CDR3 is TGTGCCAGTCTGGGCAGGGACGCTCAACTAGATACGCAGTATTTT.

This clonotype turned up a few times. This chain uses TRBV20-1 with TRBJ2-5, with 7 bases fitting TRBD2. There are 13 residues in the CDR3. Germline values: CDR1 DFQATT, CDR2 SNEGSKA (reference sequence). Trimming removed 3 bases from V and 5 bases from J; junction bases left unmatched: 6. CDR3 loop: CSASGGGGETQYF. The CDR3 nucleotides read TGCAGTGCTAGCGGCGGGGGTGGGGAGACCCAGTACTTC.

V usage is TRBV6-5 and J usage is TRBJ1-6, with a weak D call TRBD1 (6 bases). From germline, CDR1 is MNHEY and CDR2 SVGAGI. Trimming removed 2 bases from V and 6 bases from J, with 8 bases in between. This CDR3 comprises 14 residues. The CDR3 DNA is TGTGCCAGCAGTTACGGGGGCCCTAATTCACCCCTCCACTTT. Its translation is CASSYGGPNSPLHF.

There are a few counts of this clonotype. V usage is TRBV10-3 and J usage is TRBJ1-3; unclear D gene. The length of the CDR3 is 12 residues. Trimming cost V 6 bases and J 4 bases, with 7 bases left between them. Germline-derived CDR1 and CDR2 are ENHRY and SYGVKD. Here the CDR3 DNA reads TGTGCCATCAGCTTCGACGGAAACACCATATATTTT. Protein sequence: CAISFDGNTIYF.

Many counts were recorded for this clonotype. The chain has TRBV29-1 and TRBJ2-7; D is possibly TRBD1 or TRBD2 (6 bases each). This CDR3 contains 14 residues. With 8 bases removed from V and 5 bases from J, the gap between germline ends came to 22 bases. Germline CDR1 and CDR2: SQVTM and ANQGSEA. CDR3 bases: TGCAGCCCTCCCGGATGGGGGGCGACGAACGAGCAGTACGTC. Residues: CSPPGWGATNEQYV.

This clonotype was seen a handful of times. The chain has TRBV18 and TRBJ1-4; 7 positions agree with TRBD1. Germline V lookup: CDR1 KGHSH, CDR2 LQKENI. Trimming cost V 3 bases and J 7 bases; bases outside gene matches: 8. The length of the CDR3 is 15 residues. The CDR3 region has the DNA TGTGCCAGCTCACCGCGGAGGGGGCGAGGTGAAAAACTGTTTTTT. It specifies CASSPRRGRGEKLFF.

In the case of this clonotype: The germline gene is not matched at one end of the junction; a read error may be the cause. The V call is TRBV7-3, the J call TRBJ2-1, with D possibly matching TRBD2 (6 bases). This CDR3 has 17 residues. Per germline, CDR1 SGHTA and CDR2 FQGTGA. The CDR3 nucleotides read TGTGCCATCAGCTTAAGGGGCGGCGGGGACTCCTACAATGAGCAGTTCTTC. This gives the protein CAISLRGGGDSYNEQFF.

This clonotype turned up a few times. The CDR3: CASSELLRVVKNIQYF. CDR3 sequence (DNA): TGTGCCAGCAGTGAATTGCTCAGGGTGGTCAAAAACATTCAGTACTTC. The V gene is TRBV25-1, the J gene TRBJ2-4, with D possibly TRBD1 on 5 matching bases. The length of the CDR3 is 16 residues. Trimming cost V 1 base and J 3 bases, with 13 bases left between them. The germline gives CDR1 MGHDK, CDR2 SYGVNS.

At least ten counts were recorded for this clonotype. The chain combines TRBV20-1 with TRBJ1-4; D gene ambiguous. The CDR3 runs to 14 residues. Trimming stripped 5 bases from V and 7 bases from J, with 17 bases between. CDR1 DFQATT and CDR2 SNEGSKA come from the germline V gene (reference sequence). CDR3 region: CSAGHGRRGEKLFF. CDR3 bases: TGCAGTGCTGGGCACGGGCGCCGAGGTGAAAAACTGTTTTTT.

This clonotype came up a few times. This chain links TRBV5-1 with TRBJ2-5, with D possibly being TRBD1 (5 bases). Trimming shortened V by 4 bases and J by 2 bases, and 12 bases separated the two germline ends. Germline-derived CDR1 and CDR2 are SGHRS and YFSETQ. The CDR3 contains 14 residues. In DNA, the CDR3 is TGCGCCAGCAGCCCGGACAATTCTCAAGAGACCCAGTACTTC. Translation gives CASSPDNSQETQYF. Full variable domain (missing parts from reference TRBV5-1 and TRBJ2-5): KAGVTQTPRYLIKTRGQQVTLSCSPISGHRSVSWYQQTPGQGLQFLFEYFSETQRNKGNFPGRFSGRQFSNSRSEMNVSTLELGDSALYLCASSPDNSQETQYFGPGTRLLVL.

This clonotype appeared a few times. The CDR3 nucleotides read TGTGCCAGCAGTCCTGGACTAGCGGGGGTAAACATTCAGTACTTC. Translated, it gives CASSPGLAGVNIQYF. The chain links TRBV9 to TRBJ2-4, with 13 bases matching TRBD2. Trimming cost V 5 bases and J 6 bases; bases outside gene matches: 5. Germline V gene lookup returns CDR1 SGDLS and CDR2 YYNGEE. CDR3 length: 15 residues.

This chain joins TRBV10-3 and TRBJ1-5, with TRBD1 matching 7 bases. The germline gives CDR1 ENHRY, CDR2 SYGVKD. The trim removed 10 bases at V and 6 bases at J, leaving 6 bases unmatched. This CDR3 is 12 amino acids long. Here the CDR3 reads CATRQGSQPQHF. The CDR3 DNA sequence: TGTGCCACCCGACAGGGTAGTCAGCCCCAGCATTTT.

The chain couples TRBV6-2 or TRBV6-3 to TRBJ1-5; no definite D call. The CDR3 consists of 13 residues. Per the germline V gene, CDR1 is MNHEY and CDR2 is SVGEGT. The V end was cut by 2 bases, the J end by 6 bases, with 8 bases between. CDR3 in amino acids: CASSYMGGQPQHF. Here the CDR3 DNA reads TGTGCCAGCAGTTACATGGGTGGTCAGCCCCAGCATTTT.

This clonotype was seen only a few times. The chain carries TRBV20-1 and TRBJ1-5; D is ambiguous. The germline V gene has CDR1 DFQATT and CDR2 SNEGSKA (reference sequence). The CDR3 is made up of 11 amino acids. The V end lost 1 base, the J end lost 9 bases, and 7 bases lay between the germline ends. CDR3 coding DNA: TGCAGTGCTAGAGGCCCCCGGCCCCAGCATTTT. Protein sequence: CSARGPRPQHF.

This clonotype was counted between two and nine times. This CDR3 fails to terminate in the conserved phenylalanine or tryptophan, so it likely reflects a read error. The DNA is omitted, as the CDR3 cannot be located on it reliably, and the CDR3 follows TCRdb's listing. The rearrangement joins TRBV10-3 to TRBJ2-7; the table assigns TRBD1, which was not confirmed against the DNA. With termini counted, the CDR3 has 14 amino acids. In germline, CDR1 is ENHRY, CDR2 SYGVKD. CDR3 region: CAISESTGQGAVLL.

In this sample, this clonotype turned up once. The V call is TRBV24-1, the J call TRBJ1-2; D is unclear. V lost 2 bases to trimming and J lost 3 bases, with 6 bases between them. This CDR3 has 13 residues. Germline-derived CDR1 and CDR2 are KGHDR and SFDVKD. The CDR3 bases are TGTGCCACCAGTGATTCTCGGGACTATGGCTACACCTTC. The encoded protein is CATSDSRDYGYTF.

This clonotype turned up a few times. The CDR3 DNA reads TGTGCCAGCAGTCAAAGTCAGGACAGGGGGTATGGCTACACCTTC. It yields the protein CASSQSQDRGYGYTF. The chain combines TRBV2 with TRBJ1-2; the match to TRBD1 covers 10 bases. The V and J ends lost 5 bases and 5 bases, in that order; junction bases with no gene match: 8. The CDR3 is 15 residues long. Looked up from germline, CDR1 is SNHLY and CDR2 is FYNNEI.

In its sample, this clonotype was seen a few times. J is TRBJ2-5 and V is TRBV30; 7 bases align to TRBD2. V lost 0 bases to trimming and J lost 5 bases; unmatched junction nucleotides: 12. Germline CDR1 is GTSNPN and CDR2 is SVGIG (reference sequence). This CDR3 spans 16 amino acids. The DNA for the CDR3 is TGTGCCTGGAGTGTACTCGCGGGGCTAGCGGAGGAGACCCAGTACTTC. It encodes CAWSVLAGLAEETQYF.

The chain has TRBV6-5 and TRBJ2-7; possible D gene TRBD2, 5 bases. The CDR3 covers 17 residues. Germline loops: CDR1 MNHEY, CDR2 SVGAGI. V dropped 0 bases and J dropped 4 bases, with 19 bases sitting between them. CDR3 region: CASSYSTVCKRNYEQYV. DNA for the CDR3: TGTGCCAGCAGTTACTCGACGGTGTGCAAGCGGAATTACGAGCAGTACGTC.

This clonotype occurred a few times. The chain employs TRBV6-2 or TRBV6-3 and TRBJ2-5; D remains ambiguous. This CDR3 has 11 residues. Between the trimmed V and J ends, which lost 6 bases and 3 bases, there was a span of 5 bases. Germline loops: CDR1 MNHEY, CDR2 SVGEGT. The CDR3 region has the DNA TGTGCCAGCAGGGGGAAAGAGACCCAGTACTTC. Translation gives CASRGKETQYF.

In this sample, this clonotype turned up a few times. V is TRBV7-3 and J is TRBJ1-2, with D possibly matching TRBD1 (6 bases). CDR1 and CDR2 (germline): SGHTA, FQGTGA. V lost 5 bases to trimming and J lost 7 bases, with 14 bases between them. The CDR3 covers 13 residues. DNA for the CDR3: TGTGCCAGCAGCCAACAGGGTGGTGGTGGCTACACCTTC. It translates to CASSQQGGGGYTF.

This clonotype was found a few times. The DNA of the CDR3 is TGTGCCAGCAGCTTAAAGACCGCCGAAAACACCATATATTTT. Encoded protein: CASSLKTAENTIYF. This chain links TRBV7-2 with TRBJ1-3; D gene unclear. The germline V gene has CDR1 SGHTA and CDR2 FQGNSA. Deletions cut 2 bases from V and 6 bases from J, with 11 bases between. The CDR3 covers 14 residues.

This chain joins TRBV7-3 and TRBJ1-6; D unclear. Trimming left V 1 base short and J 7 bases short, with 8 bases between. The CDR3 is 14 amino acids. Germline lookup yields CDR1 SGHTA and CDR2 FQGTGA. The DNA for the CDR3 is TGTGCCAGCAGCTTAAATCCAGGAAATTCACCCCTCCACTTT. Its translation is CASSLNPGNSPLHF.

This clonotype was detected many times. This chain links TRBV19 with TRBJ2-7, with TRBD1 matching 9 bases. This CDR3 is 14 amino acids long. Per the germline V gene, CDR1 is LNHDA and CDR2 is SQIVND (reference sequence). J gave up 0 bases and V 11 bases, and 8 bases lay outside the gene matches. The CDR3: CAHVDRGFSYEQYV. The CDR3 coding sequence is TGTGCCCACGTGGACAGGGGATTCTCCTACGAGCAGTACGTC.

Only a few counts were recorded for this clonotype. V usage is TRBV5-1 and J usage is TRBJ2-2, with D possibly matching TRBD2 (6 bases). The germline V gene has CDR1 SGHRS and CDR2 YFSETQ. V dropped 6 bases and J dropped 1 base, with 13 bases sitting between them. The CDR3 loop spans 15 amino acids. The CDR3 loop reads CASTPPGLNTGELFF. The CDR3 DNA reads as TGCGCCAGCACCCCCCCGGGACTGAACACCGGGGAGCTGTTTTTT.

Ten or more counts support this clonotype. The chain couples TRBV29-1 to TRBJ1-2, with unresolved D. The CDR3 runs to 14 residues. V lost 3 bases to trimming and J lost 2 bases, with 13 bases between them. Germline CDR1 is SQVTM and CDR2 is ANQGSEA. The DNA for the CDR3 is TGCAGCGTTGAGTTTTCGACCAGGAACTATGGCTACACCTTC. This encodes CSVEFSTRNYGYTF.

On this clonotype itself: Germline and junction disagree at one end, which may indicate a read error. The chain combines TRBV28 with TRBJ1-4; D call uncertain. CDR1 is MDHEN, CDR2 SYDVKM, per germline. The CDR3 covers 14 residues. The CDR3 DNA reads TGTGCCAGCGGTGCCCCGGGGTCTAAGGAAAAACTGTTTTTT. It translates to CASGAPGSKEKLFF. The variable domain in full, with the rest retrieved from reference TRBV28 and TRBJ1-4, is DVKVTQSSRYLVKRTGEKVFLECVQDMDHENMFWYRQDPGLGLRLIYFSYDVKMKEKGDIPEGYSVSREKKERFSLILESASTNQTSMYLCASGAPGSKEKLFFGSGTQLSVL.

The V gene is TRBV7-9, the J gene TRBJ2-1; no clear D. There are 11 residues in the CDR3. From germline, CDR1 is SEHNR and CDR2 FQNEAQ (reference sequence). Trimming stripped 2 bases from V and 8 bases from J, with 4 bases between. The CDR3 DNA reads as TGTGCCAGCAGCTTACTGTATGAGCAGTTCTTC. Translated: CASSLLYEQFF.

A few counts support this clonotype. The V and J genes are TRBV12-5 and TRBJ2-1, with a weak D call TRBD1 (5 bases). CDR1 is LGHNT and CDR2 is FRNRAP in the germline V gene. V lost 0 bases and J lost 6, with 12 bases in between. The CDR3 is 15 amino acids. In DNA form, the CDR3 reads TGTGCTAGTGGTTTGGTAAGAAGGGGAAGCAATGAGCAGTTCTTC. It codes for CASGLVRRGSNEQFF. Full variable domain (outside the CDR3, taken from reference TRBV12-5 and TRBJ2-1): DARVTQTPRHKVTEMGQEVTMRCQPILGHNTVFWYRQTMMQGLELLAYFRNRAPLDDSGMPKDRFSAEMPDATLATLKIQPSEPRDSAVYFCASGLVRRGSNEQFFGPGTRLTVL.

This clonotype was recorded a few times. The chain combines TRBV20-1 with TRBJ1-5; no definite D call. Trimming shortened V by 6 bases and J by 6 bases, and 18 bases separated the two germline ends. Germline V CDR1 and CDR2: DFQATT, SNEGSKA (reference sequence). CDR3 length: 14 residues. CDR3 in amino acids: CSATRTSNFQPQHF. CDR3 DNA sequence: TGCAGTGCCACCCGCACTTCCAACTTTCAGCCCCAGCATTTT.

This chain connects TRBV6-1 to TRBJ1-4; D perhaps matches TRBD1 (5 bases). The ends were cut back, 7 bases at V and 0 bases at J, with 9 bases in the middle. This CDR3 has 14 residues. Germline CDR1 and CDR2: MNHNS and SASEGT. The CDR3 DNA sequence: TGTGCCAGCAACCGCAGGGCAACTAATGAAAAACTGTTTTTT. Translation: CASNRRATNEKLFF.